The text below deals with one T cell receptor beta chain. Trimming pared 2 bases from V and 1 base from J, leaving 5 bases between. This CDR3 has 13 amino acids. CDR1 and CDR2 from the germline V gene are LNHDA and SQIVND (reference sequence). This sample stems from a study of blood T cell repertoires in COVID-19. Study as a whole: The study drew acute and convalescent COVID-19 samples from the United States, Italy and Spain.

As handled by the study authors: Amplification of reference gene primers was used by the study to estimate nucleated cell counts. Only in-frame clones appear in the TCRdb table, and some are missing; sequencing was by immunoSEQ multiplex PCR. V, J and clone size were drawn from that table, and D and trimming were deduced from the DNA. Seen here are about 28,000 clones, roughly 87% observed once, and the top ten hold 5.4%. The chain is built from TRBV19 and TRBJ1-2; D is undetermined. The clonotype comes from a man between 60 and 75 years old with active COVID-19. Sequencing used peripheral blood. DNA of the CDR3: TGTGCCAGTAGTATAACAGTTAACTATGGCTACACCTTC. Amino acid sequence: CASSITVNYGYTF.